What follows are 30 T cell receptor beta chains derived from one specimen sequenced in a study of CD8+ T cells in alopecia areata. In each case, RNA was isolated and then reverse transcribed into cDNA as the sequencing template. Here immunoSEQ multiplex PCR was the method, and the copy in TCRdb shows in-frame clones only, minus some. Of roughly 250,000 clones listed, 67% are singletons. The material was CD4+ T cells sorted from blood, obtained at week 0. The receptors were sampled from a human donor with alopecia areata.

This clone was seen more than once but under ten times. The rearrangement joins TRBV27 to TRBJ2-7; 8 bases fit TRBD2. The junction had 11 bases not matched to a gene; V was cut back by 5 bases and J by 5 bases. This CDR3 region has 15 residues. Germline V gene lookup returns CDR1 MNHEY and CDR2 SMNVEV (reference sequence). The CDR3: CASSKPGTSRDEQYF. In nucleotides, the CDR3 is TGTGCCAGCAGTAAACCCGGGACTAGTCGCGACGAGCAGTACTTC.

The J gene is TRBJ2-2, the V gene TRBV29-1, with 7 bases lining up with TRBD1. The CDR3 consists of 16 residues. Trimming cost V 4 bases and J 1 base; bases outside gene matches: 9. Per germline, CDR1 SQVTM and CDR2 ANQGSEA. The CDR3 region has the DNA TGCAGCGTTGCAGCCTTGGGACAGCGGAACACCGGGGAGCTGTTTTTT. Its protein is CSVAALGQRNTGELFF.

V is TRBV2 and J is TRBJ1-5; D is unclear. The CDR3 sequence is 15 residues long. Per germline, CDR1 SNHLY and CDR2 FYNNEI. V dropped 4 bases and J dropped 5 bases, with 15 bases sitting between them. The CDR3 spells CASSGPRSADQPQHF. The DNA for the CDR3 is TGTGCCAGCAGTGGCCCCCGCTCGGCTGATCAGCCCCAGCATTTT.

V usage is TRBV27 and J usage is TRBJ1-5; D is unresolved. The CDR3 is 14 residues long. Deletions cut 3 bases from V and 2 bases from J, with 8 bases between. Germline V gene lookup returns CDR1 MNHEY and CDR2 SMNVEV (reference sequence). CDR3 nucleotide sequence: TGTGCCAGCAGTTTTGGGTCGGGCAATCAGCCCCAGCATTTT. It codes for CASSFGSGNQPQHF.

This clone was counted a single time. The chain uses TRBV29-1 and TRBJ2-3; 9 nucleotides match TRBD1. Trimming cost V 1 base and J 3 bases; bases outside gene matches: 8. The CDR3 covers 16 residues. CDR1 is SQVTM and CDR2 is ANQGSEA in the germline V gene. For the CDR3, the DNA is TGCAGCGTTGAAGGCGGGACAGGGTATGGAACAGATACGCAGTATTTT. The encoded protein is CSVEGGTGYGTDTQYF.

This CDR3 is CASSQDLRGLETQYF. The CDR3 coding sequence is TGCGCCAGCAGCCAAGATTTGCGGGGTTTGGAGACCCAGTACTTC. This sequence joins TRBV4-3 and TRBJ2-5; D is possibly TRBD2 (6 bases). V was cut by 0 bases and J by 5 bases, with 13 bases left in between. CDR1 is LGHNA and CDR2 is YSLEER in the germline V gene. This CDR3 has 15 amino acids.

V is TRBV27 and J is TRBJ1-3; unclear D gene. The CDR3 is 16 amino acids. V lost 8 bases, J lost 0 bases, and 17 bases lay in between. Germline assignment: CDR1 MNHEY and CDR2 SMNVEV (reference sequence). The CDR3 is CASRLSGSFSGNTIYF. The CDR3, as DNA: TGTGCCAGCCGACTGTCCGGGTCCTTCTCTGGAAACACCATATATTTT.

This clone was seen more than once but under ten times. CDR3 coding DNA: TGTGCTAGTGGACCCGCAGGTCCAGGGTGGACTGAAGCTTTCTTT. Residues: CASGPAGPGWTEAFF. The chain links TRBV12-5 to TRBJ1-1, with TRBD1 as a possible D gene (5 bases). V gave up 6 bases and J gave up 5 bases, with 19 bases separating them. Germline CDR1 reads LGHNT; CDR2 reads FRNRAP. CDR3 length equals 15 residues.

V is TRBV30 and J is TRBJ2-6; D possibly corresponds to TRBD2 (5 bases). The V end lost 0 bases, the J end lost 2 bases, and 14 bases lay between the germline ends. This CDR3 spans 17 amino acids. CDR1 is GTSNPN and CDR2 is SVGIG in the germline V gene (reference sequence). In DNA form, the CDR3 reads TGTGCCTGGAGTGTATTACGGAGTAGCGCTGGGGCCAACGTCCTGACTTTC. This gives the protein CAWSVLRSSAGANVLTF.

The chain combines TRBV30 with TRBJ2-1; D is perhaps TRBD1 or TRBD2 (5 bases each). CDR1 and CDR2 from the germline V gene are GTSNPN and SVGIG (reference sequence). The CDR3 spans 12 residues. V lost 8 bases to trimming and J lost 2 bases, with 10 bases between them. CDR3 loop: CAGGTAYNEQFF. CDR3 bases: TGTGCCGGGGGAACGGCCTACAATGAGCAGTTCTTC.

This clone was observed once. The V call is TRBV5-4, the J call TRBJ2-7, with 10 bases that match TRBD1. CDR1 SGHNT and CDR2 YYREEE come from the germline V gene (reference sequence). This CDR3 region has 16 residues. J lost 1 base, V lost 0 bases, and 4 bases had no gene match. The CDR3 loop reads CASSLEGTGASYEQYF. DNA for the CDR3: TGTGCCAGCAGCTTGGAAGGGACAGGGGCATCCTACGAGCAGTACTTC.

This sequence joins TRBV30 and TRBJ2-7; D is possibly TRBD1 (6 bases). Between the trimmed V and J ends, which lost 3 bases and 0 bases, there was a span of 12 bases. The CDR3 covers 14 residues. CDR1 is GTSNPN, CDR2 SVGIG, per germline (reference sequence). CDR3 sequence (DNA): TGTGCCTGGAGATCAGGGGCCTCCTCCTACGAGCAGTACTTC. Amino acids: CAWRSGASSYEQYF.

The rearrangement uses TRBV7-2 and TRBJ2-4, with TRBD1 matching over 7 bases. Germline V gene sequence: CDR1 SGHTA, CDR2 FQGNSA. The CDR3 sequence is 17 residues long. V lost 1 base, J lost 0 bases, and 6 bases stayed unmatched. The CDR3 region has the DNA TGTGCCAGCAGCTTAGAGAGGGGGCGACAAGCCAAAAACATTCAGTACTTC. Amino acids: CASSLERGRQAKNIQYF.

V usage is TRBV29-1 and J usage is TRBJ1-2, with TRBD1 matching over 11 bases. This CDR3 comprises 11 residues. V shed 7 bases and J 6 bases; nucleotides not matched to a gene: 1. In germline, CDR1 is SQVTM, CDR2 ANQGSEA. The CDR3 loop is CSAGQGDGYTF. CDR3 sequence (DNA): TGCAGCGCGGGACAGGGGGATGGCTACACCTTC.

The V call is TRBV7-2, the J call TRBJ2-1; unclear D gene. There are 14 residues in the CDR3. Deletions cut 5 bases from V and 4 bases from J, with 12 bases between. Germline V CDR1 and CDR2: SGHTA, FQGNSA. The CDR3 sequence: CASSPTQGYNEQFF. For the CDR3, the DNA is TGTGCCAGCAGCCCTACCCAAGGGTACAATGAGCAGTTCTTC.

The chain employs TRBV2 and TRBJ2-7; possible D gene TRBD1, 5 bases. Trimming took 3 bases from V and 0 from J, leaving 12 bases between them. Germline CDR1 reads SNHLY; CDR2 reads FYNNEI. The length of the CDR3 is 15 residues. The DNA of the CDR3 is TGTGCCAGCAGTGAGCTACAGGCCGCCTCCTACGAGCAGTACTTC. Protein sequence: CASSELQAASYEQYF.

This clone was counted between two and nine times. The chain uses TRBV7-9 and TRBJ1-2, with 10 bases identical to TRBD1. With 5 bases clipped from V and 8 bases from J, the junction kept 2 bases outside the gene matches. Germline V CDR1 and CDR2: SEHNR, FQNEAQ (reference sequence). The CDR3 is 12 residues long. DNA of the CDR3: TGTGCCAGCAGCGACAGGGGGCGCGGCTACACCTTC. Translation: CASSDRGRGYTF.

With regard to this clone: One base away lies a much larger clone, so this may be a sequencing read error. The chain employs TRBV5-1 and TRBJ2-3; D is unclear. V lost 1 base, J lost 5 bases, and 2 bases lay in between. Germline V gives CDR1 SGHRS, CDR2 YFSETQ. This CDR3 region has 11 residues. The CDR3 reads CASSLIDTQYF. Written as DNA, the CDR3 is TGCGCCAGCAGCTTGATAGATACGCAGTATTTT. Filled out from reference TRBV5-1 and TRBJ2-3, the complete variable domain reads KAGVTQTPRYLIKTRGQQVTLSCSPISGHRSVSWYQQTPGQGLQFLFEYFSETQRNKGNFPGRFSGRQFSNSRSEMNVSTLELGDSALYLCASSLIDTQYFGPGTRLTVL.

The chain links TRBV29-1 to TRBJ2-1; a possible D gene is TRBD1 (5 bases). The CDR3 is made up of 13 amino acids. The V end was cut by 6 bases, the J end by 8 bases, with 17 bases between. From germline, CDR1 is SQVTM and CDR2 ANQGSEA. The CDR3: CSVRPQGVHEQFF. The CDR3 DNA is TGCAGCGTGAGACCCCAGGGCGTACATGAGCAGTTCTTC.

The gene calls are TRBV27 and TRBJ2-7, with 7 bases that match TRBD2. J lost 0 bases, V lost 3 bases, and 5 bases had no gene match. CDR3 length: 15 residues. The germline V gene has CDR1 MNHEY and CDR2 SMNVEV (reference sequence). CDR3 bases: TGTGCCAGCAGTTTGGAGCGGGACCACTCCTACGAGCAGTACTTC. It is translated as CASSLERDHSYEQYF.

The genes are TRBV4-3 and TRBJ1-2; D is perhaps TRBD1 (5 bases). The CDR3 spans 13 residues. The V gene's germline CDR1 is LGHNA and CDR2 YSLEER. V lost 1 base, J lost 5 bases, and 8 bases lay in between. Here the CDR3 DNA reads TGCGCCAGCAGCCAAGGGACACCGTATGGCTACACCTTC. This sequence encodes CASSQGTPYGYTF.

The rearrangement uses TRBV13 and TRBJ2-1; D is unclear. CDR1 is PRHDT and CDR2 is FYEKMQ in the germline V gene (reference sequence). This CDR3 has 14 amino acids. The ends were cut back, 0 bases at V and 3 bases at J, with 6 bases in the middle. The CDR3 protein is CASSLGHGYNEQFF. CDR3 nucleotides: TGTGCCAGCAGCTTAGGCCACGGCTACAATGAGCAGTTCTTC.

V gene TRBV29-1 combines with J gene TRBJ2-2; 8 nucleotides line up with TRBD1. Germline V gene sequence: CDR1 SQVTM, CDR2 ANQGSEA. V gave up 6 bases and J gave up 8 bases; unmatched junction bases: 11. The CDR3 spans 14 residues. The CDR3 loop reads CSVVQGGRLGELFF. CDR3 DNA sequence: TGCAGCGTCGTACAGGGGGGCCGGTTAGGGGAGCTGTTTTTT.

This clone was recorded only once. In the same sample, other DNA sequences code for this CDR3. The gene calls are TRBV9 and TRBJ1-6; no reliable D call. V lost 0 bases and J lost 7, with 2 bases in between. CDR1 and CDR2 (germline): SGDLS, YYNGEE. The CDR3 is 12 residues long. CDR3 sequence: CASSVGNSPLHF. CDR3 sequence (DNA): TGTGCCAGCAGCGTAGGGAATTCACCCCTCCACTTT.

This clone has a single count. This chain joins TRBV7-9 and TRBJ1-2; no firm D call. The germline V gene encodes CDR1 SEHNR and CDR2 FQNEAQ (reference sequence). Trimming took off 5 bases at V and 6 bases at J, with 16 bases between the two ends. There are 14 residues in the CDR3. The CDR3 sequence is CASSVRTEPDGYTF. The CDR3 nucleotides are TGTGCCAGCAGCGTTCGAACGGAACCGGATGGCTACACCTTC.

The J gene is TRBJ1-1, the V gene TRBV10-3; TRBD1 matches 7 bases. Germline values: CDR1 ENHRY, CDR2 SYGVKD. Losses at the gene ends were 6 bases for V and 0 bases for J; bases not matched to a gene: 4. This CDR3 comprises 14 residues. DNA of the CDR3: TGTGCCATCAGAGAGACAGGGCTGAACACTGAAGCTTTCTTT. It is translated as CAIRETGLNTEAFF.

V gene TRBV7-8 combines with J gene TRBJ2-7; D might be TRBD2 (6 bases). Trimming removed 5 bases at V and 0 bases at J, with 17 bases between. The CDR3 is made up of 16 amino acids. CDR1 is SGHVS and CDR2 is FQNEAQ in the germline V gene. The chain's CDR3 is CASSTLGRGNSYEQYF. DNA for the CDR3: TGTGCCAGCAGCACCCTCGGGCGGGGAAACTCCTACGAGCAGTACTTC.

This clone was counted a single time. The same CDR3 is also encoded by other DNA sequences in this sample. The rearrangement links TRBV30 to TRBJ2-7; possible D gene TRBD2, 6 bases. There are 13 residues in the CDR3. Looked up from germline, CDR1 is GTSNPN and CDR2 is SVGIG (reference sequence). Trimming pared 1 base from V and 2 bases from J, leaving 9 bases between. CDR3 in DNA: TGTGCCTGGAGTGCGCGGGGAACCTACGAGCAGTACTTC. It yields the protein CAWSARGTYEQYF.

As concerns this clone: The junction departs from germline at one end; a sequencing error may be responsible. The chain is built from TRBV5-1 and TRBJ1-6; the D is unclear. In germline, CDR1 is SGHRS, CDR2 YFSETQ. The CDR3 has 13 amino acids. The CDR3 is CASRLGSGSPLHF. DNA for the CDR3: TGCGCCAGCAGGTTGGGGTCTGGTTCACCCCTCCACTTT.

This CDR3 reads CATSGQGNYNEQFF. CDR3 nucleotide sequence: TGTGCCACCTCGGGACAGGGGAATTACAATGAGCAGTTCTTC. This chain joins TRBV18 and TRBJ2-1, with 10 nucleotides matching TRBD1. This CDR3 region has 14 residues. Germline V gene lookup returns CDR1 KGHSH and CDR2 LQKENI. J gave up 4 bases and V 10 bases, and 7 bases lay outside the gene matches. Full variable domain (remainder filled in from reference TRBV18 and TRBJ2-1): NAGVMQNPRHLVRRRGQEARLRCSPMKGHSHVYWYRQLPEEGLKFMVYLQKENIIDESGMPKERFSAEFPKEGPSILRIQQVVRGDSAAYFCATSGQGNYNEQFFGPGTRLTVL.